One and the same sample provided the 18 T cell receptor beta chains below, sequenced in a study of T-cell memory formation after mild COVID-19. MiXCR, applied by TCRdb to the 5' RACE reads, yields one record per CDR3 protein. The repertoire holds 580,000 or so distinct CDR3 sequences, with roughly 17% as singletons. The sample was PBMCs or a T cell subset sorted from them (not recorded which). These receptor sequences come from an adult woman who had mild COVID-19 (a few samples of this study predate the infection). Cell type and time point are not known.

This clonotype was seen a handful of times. CDR3 region: CASSQGRTVNEKLFF. The DNA for the CDR3 is TGTGCCAGCAGCCAAGGAAGGACAGTTAATGAAAAACTGTTTTTT. V gene TRBV3-1 combines with J gene TRBJ1-4; possibly TRBD1 for D (6 bases). The ends were cut back, 1 base at V and 4 bases at J, with 10 bases in the middle. Germline assignment: CDR1 LGHDT and CDR2 YNNKEL (reference sequence). The CDR3 totals 15 residues.

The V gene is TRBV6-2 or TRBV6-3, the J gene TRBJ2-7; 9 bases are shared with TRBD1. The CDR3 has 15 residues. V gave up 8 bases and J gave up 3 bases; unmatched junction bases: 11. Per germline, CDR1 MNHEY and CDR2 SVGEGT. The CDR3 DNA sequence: TGTGCCAGCCAAGCAATCGGACAGGGGAGCTACGAGCAGTACTTC. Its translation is CASQAIGQGSYEQYF.

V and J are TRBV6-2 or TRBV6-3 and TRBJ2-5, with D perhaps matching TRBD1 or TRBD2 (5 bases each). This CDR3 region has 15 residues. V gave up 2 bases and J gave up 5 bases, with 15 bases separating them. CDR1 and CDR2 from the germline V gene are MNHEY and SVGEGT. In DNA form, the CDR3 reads TGTGCCAGCAGTTACGGGACCATCACGTCGGAGACCCAGTACTTC. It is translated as CASSYGTITSETQYF.

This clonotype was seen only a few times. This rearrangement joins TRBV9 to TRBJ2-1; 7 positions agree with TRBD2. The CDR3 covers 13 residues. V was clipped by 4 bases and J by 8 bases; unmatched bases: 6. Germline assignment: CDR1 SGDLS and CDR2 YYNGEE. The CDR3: CASSPGTIHEQFF. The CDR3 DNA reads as TGTGCCAGCAGCCCCGGGACTATCCATGAGCAGTTCTTC.

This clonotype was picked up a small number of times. The CDR3 bases are TGTGCCAGCAGCGTAGACGGGACTAGCGGAGAGACCCAGTACTTC. Translated, it gives CASSVDGTSGETQYF. The chain combines TRBV9 with TRBJ2-5; 11 nucleotides line up with TRBD2. The CDR3 consists of 15 residues. Germline CDR1 SGDLS, CDR2 YYNGEE. With 0 bases clipped from V and 4 bases from J, the junction kept 2 bases outside the gene matches.

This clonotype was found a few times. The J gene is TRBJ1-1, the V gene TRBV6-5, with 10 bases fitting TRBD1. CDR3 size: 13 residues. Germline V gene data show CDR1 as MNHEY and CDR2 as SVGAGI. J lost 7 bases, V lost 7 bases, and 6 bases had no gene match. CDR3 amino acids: CASIRQGANEAFF. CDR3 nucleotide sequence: TGTGCCAGCATTAGACAGGGGGCGAATGAAGCTTTCTTT.

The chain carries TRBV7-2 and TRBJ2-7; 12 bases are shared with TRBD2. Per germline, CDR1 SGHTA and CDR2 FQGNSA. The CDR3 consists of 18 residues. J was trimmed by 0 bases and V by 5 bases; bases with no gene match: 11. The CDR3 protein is CASSPTLTSGGSSYEQYF. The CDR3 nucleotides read TGTGCCAGCAGCCCAACTCTAACTAGCGGGGGGAGCTCCTACGAGCAGTACTTC.

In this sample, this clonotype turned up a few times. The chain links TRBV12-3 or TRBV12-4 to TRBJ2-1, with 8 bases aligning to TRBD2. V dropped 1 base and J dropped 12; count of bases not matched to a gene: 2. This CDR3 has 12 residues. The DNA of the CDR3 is TGTGCCAGCAGTTTAGGTCGGGGGGGGCAGTTCTTC. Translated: CASSLGRGGQFF.

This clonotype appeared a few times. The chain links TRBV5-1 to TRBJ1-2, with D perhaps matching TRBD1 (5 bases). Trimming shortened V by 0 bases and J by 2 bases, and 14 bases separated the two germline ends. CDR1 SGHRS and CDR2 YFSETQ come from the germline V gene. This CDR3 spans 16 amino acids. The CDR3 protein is CASSLETGRVNYGYTF. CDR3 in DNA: TGCGCCAGCAGCTTGGAGACGGGCAGGGTGAACTATGGCTACACCTTC.

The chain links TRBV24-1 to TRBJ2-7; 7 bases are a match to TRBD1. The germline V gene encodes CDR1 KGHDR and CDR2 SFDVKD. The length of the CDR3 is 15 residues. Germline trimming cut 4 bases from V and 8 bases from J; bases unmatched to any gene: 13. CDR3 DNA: TGTGCCACCAGTGACCCTACCCGGACAGGATACAAGCAGTACTTC. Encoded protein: CATSDPTRTGYKQYF.

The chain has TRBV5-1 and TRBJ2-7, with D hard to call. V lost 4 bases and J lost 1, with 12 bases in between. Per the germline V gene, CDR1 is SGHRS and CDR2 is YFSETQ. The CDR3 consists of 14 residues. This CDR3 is CASSGDGRSYEQYF. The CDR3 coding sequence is TGCGCCAGCAGCGGGGATGGGCGATCCTACGAGCAGTACTTC.

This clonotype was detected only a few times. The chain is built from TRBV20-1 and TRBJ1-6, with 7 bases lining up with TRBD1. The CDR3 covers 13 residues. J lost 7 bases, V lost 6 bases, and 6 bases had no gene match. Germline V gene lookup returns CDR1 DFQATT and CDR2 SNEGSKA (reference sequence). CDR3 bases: TGCAGTGCGATGGACAGGTCGAATTCACCCCTCCACTTT. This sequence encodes CSAMDRSNSPLHF.

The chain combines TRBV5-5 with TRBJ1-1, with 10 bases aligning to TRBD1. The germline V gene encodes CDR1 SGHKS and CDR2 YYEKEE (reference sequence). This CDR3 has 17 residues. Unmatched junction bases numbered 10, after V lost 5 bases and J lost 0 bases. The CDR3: CASSSRTGQGMNTEAFF. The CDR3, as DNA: TGTGCCAGCAGTTCTCGGACGGGACAGGGGATGAACACTGAAGCTTTCTTT.

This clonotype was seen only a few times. The CDR3 region has the DNA TGCGCCAGCAGCTTGGTTAGGGGGAACACCGGGGAGCTGTTTTTT. Residues: CASSLVRGNTGELFF. V and J are TRBV5-1 and TRBJ2-2; a possible D gene is TRBD1 (5 bases). This CDR3 has 15 residues. V was trimmed by 0 bases and J by 1 base, leaving 7 bases between them. Germline V gene data show CDR1 as SGHRS and CDR2 as YFSETQ.

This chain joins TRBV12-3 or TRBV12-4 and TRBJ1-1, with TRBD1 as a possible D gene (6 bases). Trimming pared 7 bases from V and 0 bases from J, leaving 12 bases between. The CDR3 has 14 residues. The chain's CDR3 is CASNYGQMNTEAFF. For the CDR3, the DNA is TGTGCCAGCAACTACGGACAGATGAACACTGAAGCTTTCTTT.

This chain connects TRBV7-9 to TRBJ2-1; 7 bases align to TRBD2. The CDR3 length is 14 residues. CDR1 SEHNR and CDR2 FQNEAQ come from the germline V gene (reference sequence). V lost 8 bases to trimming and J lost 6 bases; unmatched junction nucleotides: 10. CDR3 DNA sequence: TGTGCCAGCGTACTGAAGCGGGGTGGCAATGAGCAGTTCTTC. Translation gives CASVLKRGGNEQFF.

The CDR3 here is CASSLGGLVENTDTQYF. The CDR3 nucleotides read TGTGCCAGCAGCTTAGGGGGACTAGTGGAAAACACAGATACGCAGTATTTT. The chain joins TRBV7-8 to TRBJ2-3; 8 bases are a match to TRBD2. Germline V gives CDR1 SGHVS, CDR2 FQNEAQ. CDR3 length: 17 residues. V was pared by 1 base and J by 2 bases, with 8 bases of the junction left unmatched.

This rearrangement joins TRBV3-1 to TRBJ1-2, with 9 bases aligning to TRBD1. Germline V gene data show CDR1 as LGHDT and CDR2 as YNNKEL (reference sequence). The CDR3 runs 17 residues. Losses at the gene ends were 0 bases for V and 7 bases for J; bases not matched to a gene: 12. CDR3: CASSQDRGGQGALGYTF. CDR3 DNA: TGTGCCAGCAGCCAAGATCGCGGGGGACAGGGTGCACTTGGCTACACCTTC.